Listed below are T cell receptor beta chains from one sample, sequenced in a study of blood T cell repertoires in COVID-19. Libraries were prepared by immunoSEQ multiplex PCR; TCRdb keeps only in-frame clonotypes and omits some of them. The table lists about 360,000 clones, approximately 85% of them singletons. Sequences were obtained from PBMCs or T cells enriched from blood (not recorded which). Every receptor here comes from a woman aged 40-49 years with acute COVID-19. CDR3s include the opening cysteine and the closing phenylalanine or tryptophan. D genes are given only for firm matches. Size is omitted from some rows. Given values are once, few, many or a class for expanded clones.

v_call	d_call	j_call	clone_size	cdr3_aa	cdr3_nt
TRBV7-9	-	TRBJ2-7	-	CASSLRWQGGNYEQYF	TGTGCCAGCAGCTTACGGTGGCAGGGAGGAAACTACGAGCAGTACTTC
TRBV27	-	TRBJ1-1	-	CASSFGGREAFF	TGTGCCAGCAGTTTTGGGGGCAGGGAAGCTTTCTTT
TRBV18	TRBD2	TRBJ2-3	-	CASSPSKRGGITDTQYF	TGTGCCAGCTCACCCTCTAAGCGGGGGGGTATCACAGATACGCAGTATTTT
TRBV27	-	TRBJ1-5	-	CASSNPGANQPQHF	TGTGCCAGCAGTAACCCGGGAGCCAATCAGCCCCAGCATTTT
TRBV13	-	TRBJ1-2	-	CASSLTGWDGYTF	TGTGCCAGCAGCTTAACAGGGTGGGATGGCTACACCTTC
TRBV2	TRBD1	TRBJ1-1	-	CASTKKGTGNTEAFF	TGTGCCAGCACCAAGAAAGGGACAGGGAACACTGAAGCTTTCTTT
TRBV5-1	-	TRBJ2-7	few	CASSLFQGIYEQYF	TGCGCCAGCAGCTTGTTCCAGGGAATATACGAGCAGTACTTC
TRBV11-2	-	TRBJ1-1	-	CASRERETSGTEAFF	TGTGCCAGCAGGGAGAGGGAGACGTCGGGCACTGAAGCTTTCTTT
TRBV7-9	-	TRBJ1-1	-	CASSFGELNTEAFF	TGTGCCAGCAGCTTTGGTGAGTTGAACACTGAAGCTTTCTTT
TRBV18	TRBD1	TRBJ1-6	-	CASSRDRAKDSPLHF	TGTGCCAGCTCACGGGACAGGGCAAAAGATTCACCCCTCCACTTT
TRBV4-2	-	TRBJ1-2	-	CASSQDSTNYGYTF	TGTGCCAGCAGCCAAGATTCTACCAACTATGGCTACACCTTC
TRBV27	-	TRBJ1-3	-	CASGNLGNTIYF	TGTGCCAGCGGCAATCTTGGAAACACCATATATTTT
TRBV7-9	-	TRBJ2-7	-	CASTLSTGGSYEQYF	TGTGCCAGCACCCTATCGACCGGGGGATCCTACGAGCAGTACTTC
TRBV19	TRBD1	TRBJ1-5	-	CASSTDRGNSQPQHF	TGTGCCAGTAGTACGGACAGGGGGAACAGTCAGCCCCAGCATTTT
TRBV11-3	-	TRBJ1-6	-	CASSSRDNSPLHF	TGTGCCAGCAGCTCGAGGGATAATTCACCCCTCCACTTT
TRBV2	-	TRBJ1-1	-	CASSAMGRTEAFF	TGTGCCAGCAGTGCTATGGGGCGGACTGAAGCTTTCTTT
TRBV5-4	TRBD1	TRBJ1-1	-	CASSLVGQVEAFF	TGTGCCAGCAGCTTGGTGGGACAGGTTGAAGCTTTCTTT
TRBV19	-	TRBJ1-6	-	CASSGAAGSPLHF	TGTGCCAGTAGTGGGGCCGCCGGTTCACCCCTCCACTTT
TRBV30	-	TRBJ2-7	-	CAWSPVTYEQYF	TGTGCCTGGAGTCCTGTTACCTACGAGCAGTACTTC
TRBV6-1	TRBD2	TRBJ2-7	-	CASSEIQTSGGYEQYF	TGTGCCAGCAGTGAAATCCAGACTAGCGGGGGCTACGAGCAGTACTTC
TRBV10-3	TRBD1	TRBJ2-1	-	CAISPRTDRGMINEQFF	TGTGCCATCAGTCCACGGACCGACAGGGGTATGATCAATGAGCAGTTCTTC
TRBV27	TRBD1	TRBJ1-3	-	CASSTGGGNTIYF	TGTGCCAGCAGTACAGGGGGTGGAAACACCATATATTTT
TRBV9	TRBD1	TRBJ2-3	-	CASSVAGGWTDTQYF	TGTGCCAGCAGCGTAGCAGGGGGTTGGACAGATACGCAGTATTTT
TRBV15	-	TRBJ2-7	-	CATRLTGTYEQYF	TGTGCCACCAGACTAACGGGAACCTACGAGCAGTACTTC
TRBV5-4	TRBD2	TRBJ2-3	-	CASSPAGTSSTDTQYF	TGTGCCAGCAGCCCCGCCGGGACTAGTAGTACAGATACGCAGTATTTT
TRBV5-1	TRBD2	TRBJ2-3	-	CASSLASTPGGDTQYF	TGCGCCAGCAGCTTGGCGTCCACGCCCGGGGGGGATACGCAGTATTTT
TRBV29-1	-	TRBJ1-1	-	CSARSDREAFF	TGCAGCGCCCGCTCCGACAGGGAAGCTTTCTTT
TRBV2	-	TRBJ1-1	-	CASSGEVGTEAFF	TGTGCCAGCAGTGGTGAGGTGGGCACTGAAGCTTTCTTT
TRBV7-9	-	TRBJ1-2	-	CASSNTGLEARNYGYTF	TGTGCCAGCAGCAACACAGGGTTGGAAGCCAGAAACTATGGCTACACCTTC
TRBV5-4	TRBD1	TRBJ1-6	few	CASSPRQGNSPLHF	TGTGCCAGCAGCCCCAGACAGGGTAATTCACCCCTCCACTTT
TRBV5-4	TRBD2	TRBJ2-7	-	CATTRGGIYEQYF	TGTGCCACCACCCGGGGGGGGATCTACGAGCAGTACTTC
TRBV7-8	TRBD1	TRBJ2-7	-	CASSPRTGVGSYEQYF	TGTGCCAGCAGCCCGAGGACAGGGGTTGGTTCCTACGAGCAGTACTTC
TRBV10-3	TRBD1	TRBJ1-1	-	CAISGQGHTEAFF	TGTGCCATCAGTGGACAGGGTCACACTGAAGCTTTCTTT
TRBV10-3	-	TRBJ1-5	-	CAISVDRINQPQHF	TGTGCCATCAGCGTAGACAGGATTAATCAGCCCCAGCATTTT
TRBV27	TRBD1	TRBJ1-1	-	CASSPQGAAEAFF	TGTGCCAGCAGTCCCCAGGGGGCAGCCGAAGCTTTCTTT
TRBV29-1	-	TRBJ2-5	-	CSLTRGGEPQETQYF	TGCAGCCTGACACGCGGTGGGGAGCCACAAGAGACCCAGTACTTC
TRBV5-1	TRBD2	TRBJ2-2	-	CASSLAGANTGELFF	TGCGCCAGCAGCTTAGCGGGGGCGAACACCGGGGAGCTGTTTTTT
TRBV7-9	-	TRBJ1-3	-	CASPEGGTIYF	TGTGCCAGCCCCGAGGGAGGCACCATATATTTT
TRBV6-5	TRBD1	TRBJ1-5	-	CASSSTAGGAGQPQHF	TGTGCCAGCAGTTCAACCGCAGGGGGCGCAGGGCAGCCCCAGCATTTT
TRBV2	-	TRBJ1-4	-	CASRKGSGVEKLFF	TGTGCCAGCAGGAAGGGGTCAGGGGTGGAAAAACTGTTTTTT
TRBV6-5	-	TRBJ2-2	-	CASSQLNSNTGELFF	TGTGCCAGCAGCCAGCTCAACAGTAACACCGGGGAGCTGTTTTTT
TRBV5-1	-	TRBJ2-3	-	CASSYSGTSTNTQYF	TGCGCCAGCAGCTATAGCGGAACTAGCACGAATACGCAGTATTTT
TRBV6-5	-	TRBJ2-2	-	CATNLGGSNTGELFF	TGTGCCACCAATCTAGGCGGCTCGAACACCGGGGAGCTGTTTTTT
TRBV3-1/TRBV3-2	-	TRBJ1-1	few	CASSQVPGTEAFF	TGTGCCAGCAGCCAAGTCCCCGGTACTGAAGCTTTCTTT
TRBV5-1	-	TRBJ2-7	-	CASNEQGSEQYF	TGCGCCAGCAACGAACAGGGTAGCGAGCAGTACTTC
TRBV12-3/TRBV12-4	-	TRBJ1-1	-	CASSLSPITEAFF	TGTGCCAGCAGTTTATCCCCCATCACTGAAGCTTTCTTT
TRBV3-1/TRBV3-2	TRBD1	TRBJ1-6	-	CASSQDREAGGGSPLHF	TGTGCCAGCAGCCAAGATCGCGAGGCAGGGGGCGGTTCACCCCTCCACTTT
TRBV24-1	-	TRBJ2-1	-	CATSEATGPHNEQFF	TGTGCCACCAGCGAAGCGACAGGCCCCCACAATGAGCAGTTCTTC
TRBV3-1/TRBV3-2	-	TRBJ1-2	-	CASSQDLGQGYTF	TGTGCCAGCAGCCAAGATCTGGGGCAAGGCTACACCTTC
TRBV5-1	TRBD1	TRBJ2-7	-	CASSEPSGDSSYEQYF	TGCGCCAGCAGCGAGCCCAGTGGGGACAGCTCCTACGAGCAGTACTTC
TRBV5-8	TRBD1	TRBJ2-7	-	CASSLAGQASYEQYF	TGTGCCAGCAGCTTGGCCGGACAGGCCTCCTACGAGCAGTACTTC
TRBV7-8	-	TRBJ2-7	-	CASSLGGTQDEQYF	TGTGCCAGCAGCTTAGGCGGGACCCAGGATGAGCAGTACTTC
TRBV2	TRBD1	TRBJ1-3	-	CASSGDRAGSGNTIYF	TGTGCCAGCAGTGGAGACAGGGCTGGTTCTGGAAACACCATATATTTT
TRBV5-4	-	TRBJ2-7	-	CASSFQGKYEQYF	TGTGCCAGCAGCTTTCAGGGGAAGTACGAGCAGTACTTC
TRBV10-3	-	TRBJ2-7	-	CAISESGSSYEQYF	TGTGCCATCAGTGAGAGCGGAAGCTCCTACGAGCAGTACTTC
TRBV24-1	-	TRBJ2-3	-	CATGGIRGGADTQYF	TGTGCCACCGGGGGTATCAGGGGAGGGGCAGATACGCAGTATTTT
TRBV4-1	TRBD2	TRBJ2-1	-	CASSQERGTSGGNNEQFF	TGCGCCAGCAGCCAAGAAAGGGGGACTAGCGGGGGCAACAATGAGCAGTTCTTC
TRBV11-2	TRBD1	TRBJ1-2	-	CASSRGGQAHYGYTF	TGTGCCAGCAGTAGAGGGGGACAGGCCCACTATGGCTACACCTTC